Given below is one T cell receptor (beta chain) in context. The antigen is undetermined. Both 60 Vbeta primers and 13 Jbeta primers went into the PCR. Sequenced by immunoSEQ multiplex PCR; TCRdb stores in-frame clones only, minus some. Of about 160,000 clones listed, around 84% were seen once; the top ten hold 1%. CDR3 size: 15 residues. J gave up 7 bases and V 6 bases, and 11 bases lay outside the gene matches. Germline CDR1 reads SGHNT; CDR2 reads YYREEE (reference sequence). This sample was included in a study of cytomegalovirus exposure and HLA in healthy donors. Study observations and caveats: According to a later analysis, most TCR beta chains associated with CMV appeared HLA-restricted. CMV antigen specificity was confirmed in vitro for a few CMV-associated chains.

The V gene is TRBV5-4, the J gene TRBJ2-1, with TRBD1 identical over 9 bases. The clonotype was recovered from a boy between 2 and 10 years old in good health and CMV-seronegative. The sample was PBMCs. CDR3 protein: CASNNPGQGENEQFF. CDR3 coding DNA: TGTGCCAGCAACAACCCGGGACAGGGAGAAAATGAGCAGTTCTTC.